This T cell receptor (beta chain) was captured in a study of identical twins. Overall study results and limits: The study reached conclusions through statistical analysis that was cross-sectional, not following the same donors. Compared with unrelated sharing, twin-shared out-of-frame alpha sequences had more low-probability sequences.

CDR1 and CDR2 (germline): LNHDA, SQIVND (reference sequence). V was cut by 5 bases and J by 0 bases, with 17 bases left in between. The CDR3 extends over 17 amino acids. Each donor was a healthy Caucasian. A universal primer site was created by template switching, with the cDNA bearing unique molecular identifiers. From the 5' RACE reads, TCRdb called clonotypes with MiXCR, one entry per CDR3 protein. This table holds around 250,000 distinct CDR3 sequences, 10% to 15% found once. This clonotype has only a few counts. Antigen unknown. This same sample was also part of a study on yellow fever vaccine responses in identical twins.

V and J are TRBV19 and TRBJ2-1; a weak D match, TRBD2 (6 bases). This TCR was sampled from a woman under 30 in good health. The sequencing sample was made of memory (CD45RO+) T cells sorted from blood. The CDR3 loop reads CASSLGTPLSSYNEQFF. CDR3 bases: TGTGCCAGTAGTCTAGGGACTCCTTTGAGCTCCTACAATGAGCAGTTCTTC. Variable domain in full (rest from reference TRBV19 and TRBJ2-1): DGGITQSPKYLFRKEGQNVTLSCEQNLNHDAMYWYRQDPGQGLRLIYYSQIVNDFQKGDIAEGYSVSREKKESFPLTVTSAQKNPTAFYLCASSLGTPLSSYNEQFFGPGTRLTVL.